This is a list of T cell receptor beta chains from one sample in a study of blood T cell repertoires in COVID-19. TCRdb's table, derived via immunoSEQ multiplex PCR, lists solely in-frame clones and lacks some. Among 200,000 to 250,000 clones, around 89% were seen once, and the ten largest hold approximately 4.1%. The sample was PBMCs or T cells enriched from blood (not recorded which). The source of these receptors is a woman aged 25 to 39 who had recovered from COVID-19. CDR3s include the opening cysteine and the closing phenylalanine or tryptophan. The order of the fields is V gene, J gene, D gene, clone size, CDR3 protein, CDR3 DNA. A D gene is named only where the DNA matches it firmly. The size of a clone is reported for some rows only, either as once, few or many, or as a class for expanded clones.

v_call: TRBV28
j_call: TRBJ1-1
d_call: -
clone_size: -
cdr3_aa: CASSLAGGAFNTEAFF
cdr3_nt: TGTGCCAGCAGTTTAGCGGGGGGGGCATTTAACACTGAAGCTTTCTTT

v_call: TRBV7-9
j_call: TRBJ1-1
d_call: -
clone_size: -
cdr3_aa: CASSLSQGLNTEAFF
cdr3_nt: TGTGCCAGCAGCTTAAGTCAGGGTTTGAACACTGAAGCTTTCTTT

v_call: TRBV28
j_call: TRBJ1-1
d_call: -
clone_size: once
cdr3_aa: CASSNRAEAFF
cdr3_nt: TGTGCCAGCAGTAATCGCGCTGAAGCTTTCTTT

v_call: TRBV9
j_call: TRBJ2-5
d_call: -
clone_size: -
cdr3_aa: CASSVGPGSGQETQYF
cdr3_nt: TGTGCCAGCAGCGTAGGTCCCGGGTCTGGCCAAGAGACCCAGTACTTC

v_call: TRBV2
j_call: TRBJ1-2
d_call: -
clone_size: -
cdr3_aa: CASRMGLGYTF
cdr3_nt: TGTGCCAGCCGGATGGGGCTGGGCTACACCTTC

v_call: TRBV7-3
j_call: TRBJ2-1
d_call: TRBD2
clone_size: -
cdr3_aa: CASSLLAGDNEQFF
cdr3_nt: TGTGCCAGCAGCTTATTAGCGGGAGACAATGAGCAGTTCTTC

v_call: TRBV2
j_call: TRBJ2-3
d_call: -
clone_size: -
cdr3_aa: CASRSGVSTDTQYF
cdr3_nt: TGTGCCAGCAGGTCAGGGGTTAGCACAGATACGCAGTATTTT

v_call: TRBV7-6
j_call: TRBJ1-2
d_call: -
clone_size: -
cdr3_aa: CASSRTLDSVYGYTF
cdr3_nt: TGTGCCAGCAGCCGCACCTTAGACAGCGTCTATGGCTACACCTTC

v_call: TRBV7-2
j_call: TRBJ1-1
d_call: -
clone_size: -
cdr3_aa: CASSLELNTEAFF
cdr3_nt: TGTGCCAGCAGCTTGGAGCTGAACACTGAAGCTTTCTTT

v_call: TRBV29-1
j_call: TRBJ2-1
d_call: -
clone_size: -
cdr3_aa: CSVGDWSSYNEQFF
cdr3_nt: TGCAGCGTCGGGGACTGGAGCTCCTACAATGAGCAGTTCTTC

v_call: TRBV5-1
j_call: TRBJ2-5
d_call: -
clone_size: -
cdr3_aa: CASSPEAWETQYF
cdr3_nt: TGCGCCAGCAGCCCCGAAGCATGGGAGACCCAGTACTTC

v_call: TRBV6-5
j_call: TRBJ2-3
d_call: -
clone_size: -
cdr3_aa: CAIRRTDTDTQYF
cdr3_nt: TGTGCCATCCGACGGACAGACACAGATACGCAGTATTTT

v_call: TRBV6-5
j_call: TRBJ1-2
d_call: TRBD1
clone_size: -
cdr3_aa: CASSYLGTGGPYTF
cdr3_nt: TGTGCCAGCAGTTACCTCGGGACAGGGGGCCCCTACACCTTC

v_call: TRBV6-5
j_call: TRBJ2-2
d_call: -
clone_size: few
cdr3_aa: CASRQGANTGELFF
cdr3_nt: TGTGCCAGCAGACAGGGCGCGAACACCGGGGAGCTGTTTTTT

v_call: TRBV15
j_call: TRBJ2-1
d_call: TRBD1
clone_size: -
cdr3_aa: CATSRSTGAFYNEQFF
cdr3_nt: TGTGCCACCAGCAGATCAACAGGGGCTTTTTACAATGAGCAGTTCTTC

v_call: TRBV19
j_call: TRBJ2-7
d_call: TRBD2
clone_size: -
cdr3_aa: CASSVRVAGVYEQYF
cdr3_nt: TGTGCCAGTAGTGTCCGGGTAGCGGGAGTCTACGAGCAGTACTTC

v_call: TRBV4-2
j_call: TRBJ2-6
d_call: -
clone_size: -
cdr3_aa: CASSHQQGYVSGANVLTF
cdr3_nt: TGTGCCAGCAGCCACCAACAGGGATACGTCTCTGGGGCCAACGTCCTGACTTTC

v_call: TRBV9
j_call: TRBJ2-7
d_call: TRBD2
clone_size: -
cdr3_aa: CASSVEGGSPYEQYF
cdr3_nt: TGTGCCAGCAGCGTAGAAGGCGGGAGCCCCTACGAGCAGTACTTC

v_call: TRBV7-9
j_call: TRBJ1-6
d_call: -
clone_size: -
cdr3_aa: CASSDSSPLHF
cdr3_nt: TGTGCCAGCAGCGATAGTTCACCCCTCCACTTT

v_call: TRBV25-1
j_call: TRBJ2-1
d_call: TRBD2
clone_size: -
cdr3_aa: CASSGGGAGGDRYNEQFF
cdr3_nt: TGTGCCAGCAGTGGAGGAGGGGCGGGGGGTGATAGATACAATGAGCAGTTCTTC

v_call: TRBV28
j_call: TRBJ1-1
d_call: -
clone_size: -
cdr3_aa: CASRIGHSFAEAFF
cdr3_nt: TGTGCCAGCAGAATCGGACATTCGTTCGCTGAAGCTTTCTTT

v_call: TRBV30
j_call: TRBJ1-2
d_call: TRBD1
clone_size: -
cdr3_aa: CAWSGDSQFGYTF
cdr3_nt: TGTGCCTGGAGTGGGGACAGCCAGTTTGGCTACACCTTC

v_call: TRBV10-3
j_call: TRBJ2-1
d_call: -
clone_size: -
cdr3_aa: CAITFQLLDKQFF
cdr3_nt: TGTGCCATCACCTTCCAGCTACTAGATAAGCAGTTCTTC

v_call: TRBV28
j_call: TRBJ1-2
d_call: -
clone_size: -
cdr3_aa: CASSPHEFVSYGYTF
cdr3_nt: TGTGCCAGCAGCCCTCATGAGTTCGTCTCCTATGGCTACACCTTC

v_call: TRBV3-1/TRBV3-2
j_call: TRBJ2-7
d_call: TRBD1
clone_size: -
cdr3_aa: CASSPYILNRGTYEQYF
cdr3_nt: TGTGCCAGCAGCCCCTACATTCTAAACAGGGGAACCTACGAGCAGTACTTC

v_call: TRBV19
j_call: TRBJ1-1
d_call: TRBD1
clone_size: -
cdr3_aa: CASRTGVIAFF
cdr3_nt: TGTGCCAGTAGAACAGGGGTTATAGCTTTCTTT

v_call: TRBV27
j_call: TRBJ2-7
d_call: -
clone_size: -
cdr3_aa: CASGLSQTGEQYF
cdr3_nt: TGTGCCAGCGGCTTGTCCCAGACCGGGGAGCAGTACTTC

v_call: TRBV30
j_call: TRBJ2-7
d_call: -
clone_size: once
cdr3_aa: CAWSVSAYEQYF
cdr3_nt: TGTGCCTGGAGTGTATCCGCCTACGAGCAGTACTTC

v_call: TRBV19
j_call: TRBJ1-3
d_call: -
clone_size: -
cdr3_aa: CASSSTGSSGNTIYF
cdr3_nt: TGTGCCAGTAGTTCCACCGGGAGCTCTGGAAACACCATATATTTT

v_call: TRBV5-1
j_call: TRBJ2-5
d_call: TRBD1
clone_size: -
cdr3_aa: CASTYRTGGVQETQYF
cdr3_nt: TGCGCCAGCACCTACCGGACAGGGGGAGTACAAGAGACCCAGTACTTC

v_call: TRBV5-8
j_call: TRBJ1-5
d_call: -
clone_size: -
cdr3_aa: CASSLRTDLFRNSNQPQHF
cdr3_nt: TGTGCCAGCAGCCTTCGGACAGATCTATTCCGGAATAGCAATCAGCCCCAGCATTTT

v_call: TRBV28
j_call: TRBJ1-2
d_call: -
clone_size: -
cdr3_aa: CAGKKQGGNYGYTF
cdr3_nt: TGTGCCGGAAAAAAACAGGGAGGGAACTATGGCTACACCTTC

v_call: TRBV6-5
j_call: TRBJ1-2
d_call: -
clone_size: -
cdr3_aa: CASSLWGANNYGYTF
cdr3_nt: TGTGCCAGCAGTTTGTGGGGCGCCAATAACTATGGCTACACCTTC

v_call: TRBV7-2
j_call: TRBJ1-4
d_call: TRBD1
clone_size: once
cdr3_aa: CASSIEAGTGGEKLFF
cdr3_nt: TGTGCCAGCAGCATCGAGGCCGGGACAGGAGGGGAAAAACTGTTTTTT

v_call: TRBV6-2/TRBV6-3
j_call: TRBJ2-7
d_call: -
clone_size: -
cdr3_aa: CASSLEDSSYEQYF
cdr3_nt: TGTGCCAGCAGTCTCGAGGACAGCTCCTACGAGCAGTACTTC

v_call: TRBV5-1
j_call: TRBJ1-1
d_call: -
clone_size: -
cdr3_aa: CASSLDRSNTEAFF
cdr3_nt: TGCGCCAGCAGCTTGGACAGGTCGAACACTGAAGCTTTCTTT

v_call: TRBV27
j_call: TRBJ1-1
d_call: TRBD1
clone_size: -
cdr3_aa: CASSLSTGGHLAFF
cdr3_nt: TGTGCCAGCAGTTTATCGACAGGGGGTCACTTAGCTTTCTTT

v_call: TRBV19
j_call: TRBJ1-2
d_call: TRBD1
clone_size: -
cdr3_aa: CASSMGTANGYTF
cdr3_nt: TGTGCCAGTAGTATGGGGACAGCCAATGGCTACACCTTC

v_call: TRBV28
j_call: TRBJ1-2
d_call: TRBD1
clone_size: few
cdr3_aa: CAGSTGTGINYGYTF
cdr3_nt: TGTGCCGGCTCTACCGGGACAGGGATTAACTATGGCTACACCTTC

v_call: TRBV5-5
j_call: TRBJ1-1
d_call: -
clone_size: -
cdr3_aa: CASSPSVRTEAFF
cdr3_nt: TGTGCCAGCAGCCCAAGCGTGAGGACTGAAGCTTTCTTT

v_call: TRBV5-1
j_call: TRBJ2-7
d_call: -
clone_size: -
cdr3_aa: CASSLSKYEQYF
cdr3_nt: TGCGCCAGCAGCTTGAGCAAATACGAGCAGTACTTC

v_call: TRBV10-3
j_call: TRBJ2-1
d_call: TRBD2
clone_size: -
cdr3_aa: CAISLGTSGNNEQFF
cdr3_nt: TGTGCCATCAGTCTCGGGACTAGCGGAAACAATGAGCAGTTCTTC

v_call: TRBV19
j_call: TRBJ2-1
d_call: -
clone_size: -
cdr3_aa: CASSIPPKDWSSYNEQFF
cdr3_nt: TGTGCCAGTAGTATTCCTCCTAAGGACTGGAGCTCCTACAATGAGCAGTTCTTC

v_call: TRBV7-2
j_call: TRBJ1-4
d_call: TRBD1
clone_size: few
cdr3_aa: CASSSPTGAEGKLFF
cdr3_nt: TGTGCCAGCAGCTCGCCCACAGGGGCGGAAGGAAAACTGTTTTTT

v_call: TRBV5-1
j_call: TRBJ2-3
d_call: TRBD2
clone_size: -
cdr3_aa: CASSLVASGSPDTQYF
cdr3_nt: TGCGCCAGCAGCTTGGTTGCTAGCGGGAGCCCAGATACGCAGTATTTT

v_call: TRBV29-1
j_call: TRBJ1-2
d_call: -
clone_size: -
cdr3_aa: CSVVQQGQYGYTF
cdr3_nt: TGCAGCGTTGTTCAGCAGGGTCAATATGGCTACACCTTC

v_call: TRBV2
j_call: TRBJ1-3
d_call: -
clone_size: -
cdr3_aa: CASTLDTGSGNTIYF
cdr3_nt: TGTGCCAGCACCCTCGACACCGGCTCTGGAAACACCATATATTTT

v_call: TRBV5-6
j_call: TRBJ1-6
d_call: TRBD1
clone_size: -
cdr3_aa: CASSFGTGTVFLDSPLHF
cdr3_nt: TGTGCCAGCAGCTTCGGAACCGGGACAGTTTTTCTGGATTCACCCCTCCACTTT

v_call: TRBV19
j_call: TRBJ2-7
d_call: -
clone_size: -
cdr3_aa: CASSLLGDEQYF
cdr3_nt: TGTGCCAGTAGTCTCCTCGGGGACGAGCAGTACTTC

v_call: TRBV7-2
j_call: TRBJ2-1
d_call: TRBD2
clone_size: -
cdr3_aa: CASSFSGLAGNNEQFF
cdr3_nt: TGTGCCAGCAGCTTCAGCGGGCTAGCGGGAAACAATGAGCAGTTCTTC

v_call: TRBV29-1
j_call: TRBJ1-1
d_call: -
clone_size: -
cdr3_aa: CSVQQRKQEAFF
cdr3_nt: TGCAGCGTTCAACAGAGAAAGCAAGAAGCTTTCTTT

v_call: TRBV18
j_call: TRBJ2-5
d_call: TRBD2
clone_size: -
cdr3_aa: CASSPGGAETQYF
cdr3_nt: TGTGCCAGCTCGCCCGGGGGGGCAGAGACCCAGTACTTC

v_call: TRBV10-3
j_call: TRBJ2-1
d_call: -
clone_size: -
cdr3_aa: CAISESTRQLEQFF
cdr3_nt: TGTGCCATCAGTGAGTCGACACGTCAACTGGAGCAGTTCTTC